This TCR beta chain was retrieved from a study of radiotherapy plus CTLA-4 blockade in lung cancer. Ipilimumab CTLA-4 blockade and focal radiation were given to patients with chemo-refractory metastatic non-small-cell lung cancer. The CDR3 spans 15 residues. Per the germline V gene, CDR1 is MNHEY and CDR2 is SVGAGI. The V segment lost 5 bases and the J segment 2 bases; nucleotides outside the gene matches: 2. This clone was seen only a few times. Its antigen is undetermined. Study-wide points: Radiotherapy was combined with ipilimumab, and tumor-derived TCR clones then expanded in blood.

Repertoires were generated with immunoSEQ multiplex PCR, while TCRdb's copy carries only in-frame clones and drops some. The data hold 34,000 or so clones, with over 70% observed a single time. Specimen: peripheral blood, collected from a patient treated with radiotherapy plus ipilimumab. This TCR came from a human donor with non-small cell lung cancer that progressed on radiotherapy plus ipilimumab. The chain has TRBV6-5 and TRBJ2-3, with 12 bases fitting TRBD1. DNA for the CDR3: TGTGCCAGCAGTATGGGACAGGGGGCCACAGATACGCAGTATTTT. Protein sequence: CASSMGQGATDTQYF.